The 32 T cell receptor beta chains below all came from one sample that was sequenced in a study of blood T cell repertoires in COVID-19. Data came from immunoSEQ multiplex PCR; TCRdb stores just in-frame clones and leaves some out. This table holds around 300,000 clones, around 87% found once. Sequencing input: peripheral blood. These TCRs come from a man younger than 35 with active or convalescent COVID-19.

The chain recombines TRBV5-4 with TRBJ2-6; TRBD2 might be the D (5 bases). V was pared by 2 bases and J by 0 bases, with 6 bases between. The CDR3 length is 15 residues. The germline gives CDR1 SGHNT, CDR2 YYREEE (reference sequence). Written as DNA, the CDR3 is TGTGCCAGCAGCTTCGGGGACTCTGGGGCCAACGTCCTGACTTTC. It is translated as CASSFGDSGANVLTF.

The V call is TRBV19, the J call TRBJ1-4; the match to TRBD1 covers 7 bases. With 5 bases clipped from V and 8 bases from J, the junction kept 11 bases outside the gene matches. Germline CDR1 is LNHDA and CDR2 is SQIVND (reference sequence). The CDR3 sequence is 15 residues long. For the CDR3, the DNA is TGTGCCAGTAGTGTTTCTCGACAGGGTTGGGAAAAACTGTTTTTT. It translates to CASSVSRQGWEKLFF.

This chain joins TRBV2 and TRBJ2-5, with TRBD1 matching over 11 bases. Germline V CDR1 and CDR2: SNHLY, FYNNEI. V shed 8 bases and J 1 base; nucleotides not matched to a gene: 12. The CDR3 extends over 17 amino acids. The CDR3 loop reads CASAGVPGQGVQETQYF. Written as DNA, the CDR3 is TGTGCCAGCGCCGGAGTACCGGGACAGGGGGTCCAAGAGACCCAGTACTTC.

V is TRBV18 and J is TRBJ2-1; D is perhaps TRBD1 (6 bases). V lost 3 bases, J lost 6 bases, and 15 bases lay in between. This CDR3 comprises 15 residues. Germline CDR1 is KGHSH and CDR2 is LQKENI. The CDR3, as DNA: TGTGCCAGCTCACCCAACCGACAGGATCCCAATGAGCAGTTCTTC. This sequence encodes CASSPNRQDPNEQFF.

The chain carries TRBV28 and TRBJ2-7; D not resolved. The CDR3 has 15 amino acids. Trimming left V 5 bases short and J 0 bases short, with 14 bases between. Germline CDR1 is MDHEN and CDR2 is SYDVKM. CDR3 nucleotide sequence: TGTGCCAGCAGTCAAACTTACAGCTTCTCCTACGAGCAGTACTTC. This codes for CASSQTYSFSYEQYF.

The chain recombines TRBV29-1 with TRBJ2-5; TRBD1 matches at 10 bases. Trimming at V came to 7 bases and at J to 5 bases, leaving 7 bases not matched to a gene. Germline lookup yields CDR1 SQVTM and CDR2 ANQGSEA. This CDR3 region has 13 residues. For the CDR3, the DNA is TGCAGCGGGGGACAGGGGTTCGGGGAGACCCAGTACTTC. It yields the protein CSGGQGFGETQYF.

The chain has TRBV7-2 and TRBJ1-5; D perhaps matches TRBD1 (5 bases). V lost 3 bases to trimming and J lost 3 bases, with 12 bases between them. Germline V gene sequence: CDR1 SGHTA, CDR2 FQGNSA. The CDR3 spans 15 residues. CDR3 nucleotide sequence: TGTGCCAGCAGCTTCTTTGACAGTATCAATCAGCCCCAGCATTTT. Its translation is CASSFFDSINQPQHF. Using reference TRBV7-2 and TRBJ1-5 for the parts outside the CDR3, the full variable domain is GAGVSQSPSNKVTEKGKDVELRCDPISGHTALYWYRQSLGQGLEFLIYFQGNSAPDKSGLPSDRFSAERTGGSVSTLTIQRTQQEDSAVYLCASSFFDSINQPQHFGDGTRLSIL.

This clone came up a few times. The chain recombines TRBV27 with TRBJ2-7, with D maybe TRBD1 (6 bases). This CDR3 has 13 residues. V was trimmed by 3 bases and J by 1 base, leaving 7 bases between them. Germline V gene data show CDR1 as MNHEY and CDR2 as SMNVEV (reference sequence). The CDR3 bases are TGTGCCAGCAGTTTTAGGGGGTCCTACGAGCAGTACTTC. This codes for CASSFRGSYEQYF.

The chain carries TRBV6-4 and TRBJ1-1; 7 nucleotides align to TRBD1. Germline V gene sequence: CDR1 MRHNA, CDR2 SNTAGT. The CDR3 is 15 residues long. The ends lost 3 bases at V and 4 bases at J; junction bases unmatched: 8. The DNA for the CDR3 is TGTGCCAGCAGTGAGAATTCAGGGGGGAGCACTGAAGCTTTCTTT. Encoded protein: CASSENSGGSTEAFF.

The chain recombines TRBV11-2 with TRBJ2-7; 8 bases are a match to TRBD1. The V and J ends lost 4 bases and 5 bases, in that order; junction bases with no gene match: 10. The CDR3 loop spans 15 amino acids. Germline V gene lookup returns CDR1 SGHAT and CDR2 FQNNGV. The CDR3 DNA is TGTGCCAGCAGCTCGAGGACAGGGTTCATGGACGAGCAGTACTTC. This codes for CASSSRTGFMDEQYF. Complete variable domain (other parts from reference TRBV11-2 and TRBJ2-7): EAGVAQSPRYKIIEKRQSVAFWCNPISGHATLYWYQQILGQGPKLLIQFQNNGVVDDSQLPKDRFSAERLKGVDSTLKIQPAKLEDSAVYLCASSSRTGFMDEQYFGPGTRLTVT.

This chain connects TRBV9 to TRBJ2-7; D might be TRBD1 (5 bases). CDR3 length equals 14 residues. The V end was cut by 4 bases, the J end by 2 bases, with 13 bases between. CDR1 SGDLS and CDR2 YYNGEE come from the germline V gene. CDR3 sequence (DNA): TGTGCCAGCAGCAAGGGGCCAGGCGCCTACGAGCAGTACTTC. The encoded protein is CASSKGPGAYEQYF.

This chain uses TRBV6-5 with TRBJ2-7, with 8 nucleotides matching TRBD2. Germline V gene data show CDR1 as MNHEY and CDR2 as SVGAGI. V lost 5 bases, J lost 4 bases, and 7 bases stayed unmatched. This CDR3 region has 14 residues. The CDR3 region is CASSPSGGNYEQYF. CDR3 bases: TGTGCCAGCAGTCCGAGCGGGGGTAATTACGAGCAGTACTTC.

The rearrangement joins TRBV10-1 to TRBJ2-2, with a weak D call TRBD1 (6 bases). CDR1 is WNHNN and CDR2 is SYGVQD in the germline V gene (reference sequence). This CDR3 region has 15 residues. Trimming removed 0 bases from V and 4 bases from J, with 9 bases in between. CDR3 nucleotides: TGCGCCAGCAGTGAGTCACAGGGCGGCACCGGGGAGCTGTTTTTT. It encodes CASSESQGGTGELFF.

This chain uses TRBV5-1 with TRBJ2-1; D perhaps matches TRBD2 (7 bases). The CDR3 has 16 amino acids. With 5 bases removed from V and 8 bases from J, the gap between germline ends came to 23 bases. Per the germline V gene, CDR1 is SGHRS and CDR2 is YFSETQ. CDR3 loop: CASSPRAGQTVDEQFF. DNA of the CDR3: TGCGCCAGCAGTCCCCGAGCGGGACAAACTGTGGATGAGCAGTTCTTC.

CDR3 sequence reads: CASSKRDSETQYF. CDR3 DNA: TGTGCCAGCAGCAAAAGGGACTCAGAGACCCAGTACTTC. This rearrangement joins TRBV7-8 to TRBJ2-5; D may be TRBD2 (6 bases). This CDR3 is built from 13 residues. The germline V gene encodes CDR1 SGHVS and CDR2 FQNEAQ. V lost 5 bases and J 4 bases, leaving 11 bases between the germline ends.

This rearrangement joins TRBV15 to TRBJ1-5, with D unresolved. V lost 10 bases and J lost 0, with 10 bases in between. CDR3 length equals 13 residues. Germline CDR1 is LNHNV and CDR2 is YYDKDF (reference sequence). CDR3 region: CARKDYSNQPQHF. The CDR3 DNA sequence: TGTGCCAGGAAAGACTATAGCAATCAGCCCCAGCATTTT.

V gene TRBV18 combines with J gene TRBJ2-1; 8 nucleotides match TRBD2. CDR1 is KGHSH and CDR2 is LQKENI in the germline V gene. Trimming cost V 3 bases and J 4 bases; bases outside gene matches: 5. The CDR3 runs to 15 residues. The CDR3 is CASSPLRGEYNEQFF. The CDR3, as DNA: TGTGCCAGCTCACCGCTGCGGGGGGAATACAATGAGCAGTTCTTC. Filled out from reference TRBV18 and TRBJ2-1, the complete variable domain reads NAGVMQNPRHLVRRRGQEARLRCSPMKGHSHVYWYRQLPEEGLKFMVYLQKENIIDESGMPKERFSAEFPKEGPSILRIQQVVRGDSAAYFCASSPLRGEYNEQFFGPGTRLTVL.

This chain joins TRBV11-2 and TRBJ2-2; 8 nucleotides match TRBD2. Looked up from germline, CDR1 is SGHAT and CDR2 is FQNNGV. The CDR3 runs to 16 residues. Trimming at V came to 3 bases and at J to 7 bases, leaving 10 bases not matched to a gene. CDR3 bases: TGTGCCAGCAGCTTGCCGGGACTAGTAGGTGTCGGGGAGCTGTTTTTT. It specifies CASSLPGLVGVGELFF.

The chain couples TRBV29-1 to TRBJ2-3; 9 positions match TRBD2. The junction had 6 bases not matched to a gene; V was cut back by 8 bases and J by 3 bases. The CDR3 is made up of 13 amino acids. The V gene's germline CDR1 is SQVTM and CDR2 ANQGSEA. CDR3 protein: CSLSGRLTDTQYF. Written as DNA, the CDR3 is TGCAGCCTTAGCGGGAGATTGACAGATACGCAGTATTTT.

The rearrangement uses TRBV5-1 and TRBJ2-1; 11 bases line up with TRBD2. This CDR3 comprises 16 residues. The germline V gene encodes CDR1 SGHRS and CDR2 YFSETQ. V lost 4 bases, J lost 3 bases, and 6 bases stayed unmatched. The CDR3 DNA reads TGCGCCAGCAGCGCCACGACTAGCGGGATCTACAATGAGCAGTTCTTC. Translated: CASSATTSGIYNEQFF.

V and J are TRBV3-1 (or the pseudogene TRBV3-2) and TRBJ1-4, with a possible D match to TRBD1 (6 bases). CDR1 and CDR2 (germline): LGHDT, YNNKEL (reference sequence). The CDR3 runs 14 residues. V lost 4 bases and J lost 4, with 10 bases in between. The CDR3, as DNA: TGTGCCAGCAGCCTGGACAGCTATAATGAAAAACTGTTTTTT. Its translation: CASSLDSYNEKLFF.

CDR3: CASSSDRLLPYGYTF. The CDR3 nucleotides are TGTGCCAGCAGTTCGGACAGATTACTACCCTATGGCTACACCTTC. The rearrangement uses TRBV6-5 and TRBJ1-2, with TRBD1 as a possible D gene (6 bases). CDR3 length: 15 residues. V shed 4 bases and J shed 4 bases, with 16 bases lying between them. The germline CDR1 and CDR2 sequences are MNHEY and SVGAGI.

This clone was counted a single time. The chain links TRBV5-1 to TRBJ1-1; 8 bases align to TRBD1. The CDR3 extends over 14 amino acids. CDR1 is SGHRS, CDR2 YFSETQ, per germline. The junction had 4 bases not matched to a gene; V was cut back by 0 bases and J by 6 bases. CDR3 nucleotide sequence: TGCGCCAGCAGCTTGGTGGACAGGGTCTCTGAAGCTTTCTTT. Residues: CASSLVDRVSEAFF.

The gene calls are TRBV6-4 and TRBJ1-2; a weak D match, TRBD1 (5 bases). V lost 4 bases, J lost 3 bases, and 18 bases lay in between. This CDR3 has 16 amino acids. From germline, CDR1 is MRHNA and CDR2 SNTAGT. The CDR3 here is CASSVEKQAGYYGYTF. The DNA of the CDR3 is TGTGCCAGCAGTGTCGAGAAACAGGCGGGGTACTATGGCTACACCTTC.

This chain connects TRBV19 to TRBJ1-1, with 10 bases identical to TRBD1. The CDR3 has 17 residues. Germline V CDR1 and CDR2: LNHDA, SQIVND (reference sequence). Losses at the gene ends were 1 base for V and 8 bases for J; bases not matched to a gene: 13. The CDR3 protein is CASSIGTRDRGFLEAFF. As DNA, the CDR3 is TGTGCCAGTAGTATAGGCACTCGGGACAGGGGCTTTTTGGAAGCTTTCTTT.

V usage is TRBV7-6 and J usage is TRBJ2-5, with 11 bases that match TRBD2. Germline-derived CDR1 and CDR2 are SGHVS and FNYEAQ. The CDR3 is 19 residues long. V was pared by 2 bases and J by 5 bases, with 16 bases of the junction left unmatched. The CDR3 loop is CASSLYNRLAGGPPETQYF. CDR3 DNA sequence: TGTGCCAGCAGCTTATACAACCGATTAGCGGGAGGGCCCCCTGAGACCCAGTACTTC.

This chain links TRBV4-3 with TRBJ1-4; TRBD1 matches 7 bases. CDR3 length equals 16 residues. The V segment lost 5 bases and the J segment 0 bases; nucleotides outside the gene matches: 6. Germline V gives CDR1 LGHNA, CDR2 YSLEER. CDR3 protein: CASSARQGATNEKLFF. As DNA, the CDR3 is TGCGCCAGCAGCGCGAGACAGGGCGCAACTAATGAAAAACTGTTTTTT.

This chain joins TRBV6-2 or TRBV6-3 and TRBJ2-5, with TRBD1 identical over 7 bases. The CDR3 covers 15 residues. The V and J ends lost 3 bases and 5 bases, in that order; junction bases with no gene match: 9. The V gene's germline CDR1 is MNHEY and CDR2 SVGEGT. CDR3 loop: CASSYSDRARETQYF. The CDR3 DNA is TGTGCCAGCAGTTATTCCGACAGGGCCAGGGAGACCCAGTACTTC.

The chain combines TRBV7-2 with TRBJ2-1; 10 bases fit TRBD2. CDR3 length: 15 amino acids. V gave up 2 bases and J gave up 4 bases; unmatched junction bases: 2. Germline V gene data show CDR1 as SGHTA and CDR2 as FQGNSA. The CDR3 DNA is TGTGCCAGCAGCTTAACTAGCGGGGTTTACAATGAGCAGTTCTTC. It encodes CASSLTSGVYNEQFF. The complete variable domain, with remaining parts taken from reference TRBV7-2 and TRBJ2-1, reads GAGVSQSPSNKVTEKGKDVELRCDPISGHTALYWYRQSLGQGLEFLIYFQGNSAPDKSGLPSDRFSAERTGGSVSTLTIQRTQQEDSAVYLCASSLTSGVYNEQFFGPGTRLTVL.

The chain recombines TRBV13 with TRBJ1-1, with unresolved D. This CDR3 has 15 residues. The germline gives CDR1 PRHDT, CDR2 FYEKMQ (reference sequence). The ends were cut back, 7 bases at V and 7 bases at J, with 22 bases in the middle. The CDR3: CASNIPHIRSGEAFF. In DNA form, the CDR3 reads TGTGCCAGCAACATTCCCCACATCCGAAGTGGTGAAGCTTTCTTT.

CDR3 coding DNA: TGTGCCAGCACCCGGACAGGATACGAGCAGTACTTC. Translation: CASTRTGYEQYF. This sequence joins TRBV6-5 and TRBJ2-7; 7 bases agree with TRBD1. V lost 7 bases, J lost 4 bases, and 4 bases stayed unmatched. The length of the CDR3 is 12 residues. CDR1 is MNHEY, CDR2 SVGAGI, per germline.

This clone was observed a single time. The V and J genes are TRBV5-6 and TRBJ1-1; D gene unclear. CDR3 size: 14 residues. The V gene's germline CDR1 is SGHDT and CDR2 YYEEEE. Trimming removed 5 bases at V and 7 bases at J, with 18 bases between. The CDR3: CASSSRRAAGEAFF. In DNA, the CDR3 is TGTGCCAGCAGTTCCAGACGGGCCGCGGGTGAAGCTTTCTTT.